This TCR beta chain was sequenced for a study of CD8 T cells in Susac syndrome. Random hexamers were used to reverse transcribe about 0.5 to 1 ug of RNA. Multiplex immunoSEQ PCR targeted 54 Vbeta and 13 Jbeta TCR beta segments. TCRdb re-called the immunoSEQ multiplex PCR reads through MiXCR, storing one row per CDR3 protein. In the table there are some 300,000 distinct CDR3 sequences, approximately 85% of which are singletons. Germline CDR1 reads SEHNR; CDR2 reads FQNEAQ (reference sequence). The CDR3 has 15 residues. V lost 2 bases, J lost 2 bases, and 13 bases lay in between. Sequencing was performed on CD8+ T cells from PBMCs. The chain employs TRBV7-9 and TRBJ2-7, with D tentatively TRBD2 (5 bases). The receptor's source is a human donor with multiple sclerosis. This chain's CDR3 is CASSLLLEATYEQYF. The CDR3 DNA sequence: TGTGCCAGCAGCTTATTACTAGAAGCGACCTACGAGCAGTACTTC.